The 27 T cell receptor beta chains below all came from one sample that was sequenced in a study of siplizumab effects on memory and regulatory T cells. The method was immunoSEQ multiplex PCR; TCRdb's version includes in-frame clones alone and lacks a portion of them. The sample holds 75,000 to 100,000 clones; roughly 94% are singletons and the top ten take about 1.5%. The sample was non-Treg CD4+ T cells sorted from blood. The receptors come from a human donor in good health.

This chain links TRBV28 with TRBJ2-5; D gene ambiguous. The length of the CDR3 is 16 residues. In germline, CDR1 is MDHEN, CDR2 SYDVKM. Trimming took 3 bases from V and 5 from J, leaving 19 bases between them. CDR3: CASSFGQNQYWETQYF. The CDR3 nucleotides read TGTGCCAGCAGTTTTGGTCAGAATCAGTACTGGGAGACCCAGTACTTC.

The rearrangement links TRBV6-1 to TRBJ2-7; D is perhaps TRBD1 or TRBD2 (6 bases each). Trimming left V 2 bases short and J 5 bases short, with 31 bases between. Germline CDR1 is MNHNS and CDR2 is SASEGT. The CDR3 sequence is 20 residues long. CDR3 bases: TGTGCCAGCAGTGAATTAGTACCCAGGGGTAGAGTTGCGGGACCGAACGAGCAGTACTTC. It specifies CASSELVPRGRVAGPNEQYF.

This sequence joins TRBV15 and TRBJ1-5; the D gene is possibly TRBD1 (5 bases). The germline CDR1 and CDR2 sequences are LNHNV and YYDKDF (reference sequence). The CDR3 length is 17 residues. The V end was cut by 2 bases, the J end by 4 bases, with 18 bases between. In DNA form, the CDR3 reads TGTGCCACCAGCAGAAATCGTGACAGAATAGGGAATCAGCCCCAGCATTTT. It specifies CATSRNRDRIGNQPQHF.

The V call is TRBV5-1, the J call TRBJ2-3, with a weak D call TRBD2 (6 bases). The CDR3 covers 12 residues. Between the trimmed V and J ends, which lost 5 bases and 6 bases, there was a span of 10 bases. In germline, CDR1 is SGHRS, CDR2 YFSETQ. DNA for the CDR3: TGCGCCAGCAGGGAGGGAGTGGATACGCAGTATTTT. Translation: CASREGVDTQYF.

The chain uses TRBV7-8 and TRBJ2-7, with D perhaps assigned TRBD1 or TRBD2 (5 bases each). Trimming removed 1 base at V and 3 bases at J, with 19 bases between. The CDR3 contains 17 residues. Germline CDR1 SGHVS, CDR2 FQNEAQ. The CDR3 protein is CASSLVLRGRIVYEQYF. CDR3 nucleotides: TGTGCCAGCAGCTTAGTCTTGAGGGGACGGATAGTCTACGAGCAGTACTTC.

The V and J genes are TRBV7-6 and TRBJ1-5, with unresolved D. Germline CDR1 reads SGHVS; CDR2 reads FNYEAQ. This CDR3 spans 13 amino acids. With 2 bases removed from V and 9 bases from J, the gap between germline ends came to 11 bases. CDR3 residues: CASSLKARLPQHF. CDR3 DNA sequence: TGTGCCAGCAGCTTAAAGGCCCGCCTGCCCCAGCATTTT.

This sequence joins TRBV7-9 and TRBJ1-2; D is ambiguous. Germline V gene data show CDR1 as SEHNR and CDR2 as FQNEAQ (reference sequence). Between the trimmed V and J ends, which lost 2 bases and 5 bases, there was a span of 12 bases. CDR3 length: 14 amino acids. CDR3 DNA: TGTGCCAGCAGCTTAATCACAACAACGTATGGCTACACCTTC. This translates into CASSLITTTYGYTF.

The chain employs TRBV15 and TRBJ2-7; 10 nucleotides match TRBD1. Germline CDR1 and CDR2: LNHNV and YYDKDF (reference sequence). Trimming cost V 3 bases and J 6 bases; bases outside gene matches: 5. The CDR3 consists of 14 residues. The CDR3 region is CATSRRDRGGEQYF. CDR3 coding DNA: TGTGCCACCAGCAGGCGGGACAGGGGTGGCGAGCAGTACTTC.

CDR3: CASSSDRVAFF. The CDR3 DNA is TGCGCCAGCAGCTCGGACAGGGTGGCTTTCTTT. The chain has TRBV5-1 and TRBJ1-1, with 8 bases matching TRBD1. The germline V gene encodes CDR1 SGHRS and CDR2 YFSETQ. The J segment lost 11 bases and the V segment lost 3 bases, leaving 3 bases of the junction unmatched. The CDR3 spans 11 residues.

This rearrangement joins TRBV6-5 to TRBJ2-1, with a tentative D call TRBD1 (5 bases). The CDR3 has 11 amino acids. V lost 6 bases to trimming and J lost 7 bases, with 7 bases between them. The germline CDR1 and CDR2 sequences are MNHEY and SVGAGI. CDR3 protein: CASSRQNEQFF. The CDR3 DNA reads TGTGCCAGCAGCCGACAGAATGAGCAGTTCTTC.

This chain links TRBV5-4 with TRBJ2-1; TRBD1 agrees at 7 bases. Germline loops: CDR1 SGHNT, CDR2 YYREEE (reference sequence). V trimming: 2 bases; J trimming: 0 bases; junction bases outside the gene matches: 5. This CDR3 comprises 16 residues. CDR3 in DNA: TGTGCCAGCAGCTTACTGACAGGGAGCTCCTACAATGAGCAGTTCTTC. Its protein product is CASSLLTGSSYNEQFF.

The J gene is TRBJ2-7, the V gene TRBV2, with TRBD2 matching 14 bases. V shed 3 bases and J 6 bases; nucleotides not matched to a gene: 4. The CDR3 totals 15 residues. CDR1 and CDR2 from the germline V gene are SNHLY and FYNNEI. The CDR3 nucleotides are TGTGCCAGCAGTGACATAGGACTAGCGGGAGGCGAGCAGTACTTC. Residues: CASSDIGLAGGEQYF.

The chain joins TRBV11-2 to TRBJ2-7; a possible D gene is TRBD2 (6 bases). The V end was cut by 2 bases, the J end by 8 bases, with 25 bases between. This CDR3 has 17 amino acids. Germline assignment: CDR1 SGHAT and CDR2 FQNNGV. Here the CDR3 DNA reads TGTGCCAGCAGCTTACGCGAGACTGGGGACTCCACGAACCAGCAGTACTTC. This codes for CASSLRETGDSTNQQYF. Filled out from reference TRBV11-2 and TRBJ2-7, the complete variable domain reads EAGVAQSPRYKIIEKRQSVAFWCNPISGHATLYWYQQILGQGPKLLIQFQNNGVVDDSQLPKDRFSAERLKGVDSTLKIQPAKLEDSAVYLCASSLRETGDSTNQQYFGPGTRLTVT.

For this clone: The sample has other DNA sequences that encode this CDR3 too. The chain uses TRBV18 and TRBJ2-5; D remains ambiguous. Trimming took off 3 bases at V and 0 bases at J, with 2 bases between the two ends. CDR1 KGHSH and CDR2 LQKENI come from the germline V gene. The CDR3 has 12 amino acids. The CDR3 sequence: CASSPYQETQYF. Written as DNA, the CDR3 is TGTGCCAGCTCACCCTACCAAGAGACCCAGTACTTC.

This clone came up once. The chain is built from TRBV18 and TRBJ2-2, with 9 bases lining up with TRBD1. With V trimmed by 2 bases and J by 3 bases, 1 base remained unmatched. The CDR3 has 15 residues. Germline V CDR1 and CDR2: KGHSH, LQKENI. The CDR3 DNA sequence: TGTGCCAGCTCACCAGACAGGGGGGACACCGGGGAGCTGTTTTTT. As protein: CASSPDRGDTGELFF.

V is TRBV15 and J is TRBJ2-5; D not certain. The CDR3 consists of 12 residues. The V gene lost 8 bases and the J gene lost 0 bases, with 7 bases spanning the gap. Germline V gene lookup returns CDR1 LNHNV and CDR2 YYDKDF (reference sequence). The CDR3 nucleotides are TGTGCCACCTCCCGGCACCAAGAGACCCAGTACTTC. It specifies CATSRHQETQYF.

The chain employs TRBV20-1 and TRBJ2-1; D gene ambiguous. V lost 4 bases, J lost 6 bases, and 7 bases lay in between. The CDR3 has 11 amino acids. Germline V CDR1 and CDR2: DFQATT, SNEGSKA (reference sequence). The CDR3 sequence is CSATRTNEQFF. In DNA form, the CDR3 reads TGCAGTGCTACCAGGACCAATGAGCAGTTCTTC.

The chain recombines TRBV27 with TRBJ1-5, with D perhaps matching TRBD1 (5 bases). V lost 6 bases and J 6 bases, leaving 18 bases between the germline ends. Looked up from germline, CDR1 is MNHEY and CDR2 is SMNVEV (reference sequence). This CDR3 has 15 amino acids. In nucleotides, the CDR3 is TGTGCCAGCAGACGGAGTTCAGGGACGGGTCAGCCCCAGCATTTT. It specifies CASRRSSGTGQPQHF.

J is TRBJ1-3 and V is TRBV5-6; 8 nucleotides match TRBD1. With 0 bases clipped from V and 5 bases from J, the junction kept 4 bases outside the gene matches. The CDR3 runs 15 residues. Germline CDR1 reads SGHDT; CDR2 reads YYEEEE. The DNA of the CDR3 is TGTGCCAGCAGCTTGGCGACAGGGGCTAGAAACACCATATATTTT. Its protein product is CASSLATGARNTIYF. The full variable domain, with the rest looked up from reference TRBV5-6 and TRBJ1-3, is DAGVTQSPTHLIKTRGQQVTLRCSPKSGHDTVSWYQQALGQGPQFIFQYYEEEERQRGNFPDRFSGHQFPNYSSELNVNALLLGDSALYLCASSLATGARNTIYFGEGSWLTVV.

The chain is built from TRBV5-1 and TRBJ2-3; 7 positions match TRBD2. Germline V gives CDR1 SGHRS, CDR2 YFSETQ. The CDR3 totals 15 residues. Losses at the gene ends were 3 bases for V and 2 bases for J; bases not matched to a gene: 6. CDR3 DNA: TGCGCCAGCAGCTCTAATAGCGGGCCCACAGATACGCAGTATTTT. This encodes CASSSNSGPTDTQYF.

The chain joins TRBV4-1 to TRBJ1-5; 7 nucleotides match TRBD1. Germline CDR1 is MGHRA and CDR2 is YSYEKL. This CDR3 is 16 amino acids long. V was clipped by 4 bases and J by 5 bases; unmatched bases: 11. The CDR3 DNA reads TGCGCCAGCAGCCCAACACTGACAGGGTTTCATCAGCCCCAGCATTTT. This codes for CASSPTLTGFHQPQHF.

The chain employs TRBV2 and TRBJ1-2; D may be TRBD1 (5 bases). This CDR3 is built from 16 residues. Germline V CDR1 and CDR2: SNHLY, FYNNEI. V shed 8 bases and J shed 7 bases, with 26 bases lying between them. CDR3 loop: CASGGRGWRGVGGYTF. The CDR3 coding sequence is TGTGCCAGCGGGGGAAGAGGTTGGAGGGGAGTGGGTGGCTACACCTTC. Combining the CDR3 with reference TRBV2 and TRBJ1-2 gives the whole variable domain EPEVTQTPSHQVTQMGQEVILRCVPISNHLYFYWYRQILGQKVEFLVSFYNNEISEKSEIFDDQFSVERPDGSNFTLKIRSTKLEDSAMYFCASGGRGWRGVGGYTFGSGTRLTVV.

This clone occurred once. This chain links TRBV6-6 with TRBJ1-4; 7 bases map to TRBD1. With 6 bases clipped from V and 0 bases from J, the junction kept 7 bases outside the gene matches. Per the germline V gene, CDR1 is MNHNY and CDR2 is SVGAGI (reference sequence). The CDR3 is 16 amino acids. The CDR3 DNA sequence: TGTGCCAGCAGGCCAGGACAGGTTGCAACTAATGAAAAACTGTTTTTT. It encodes CASRPGQVATNEKLFF.

This chain joins TRBV19 and TRBJ2-2; 9 bases agree with TRBD1. The V and J ends lost 4 bases and 4 bases, in that order; junction bases with no gene match: 1. Germline values: CDR1 LNHDA, CDR2 SQIVND (reference sequence). This CDR3 contains 14 residues. CDR3 nucleotide sequence: TGTGCCAGTAGTAGGACAGGGGTCACCGGGGAGCTGTTTTTT. Translated: CASSRTGVTGELFF.

The chain couples TRBV11-1 to TRBJ2-2, with D unclear. This CDR3 has 15 amino acids. V was cut by 7 bases and J by 6 bases, with 18 bases left in between. CDR1 is SGHAT and CDR2 is FQDESV in the germline V gene (reference sequence). CDR3 coding DNA: TGTGCCAGCACCCCGACGGCATACAGTTCCGGGGAGCTGTTTTTT. Amino acid sequence: CASTPTAYSSGELFF.

The V gene is TRBV19, the J gene TRBJ2-1; 7 positions match TRBD1. The germline gives CDR1 LNHDA, CDR2 SQIVND (reference sequence). J gave up 15 bases and V 2 bases, and 13 bases lay outside the gene matches. The CDR3 has 14 amino acids. For the CDR3, the DNA is TGTGCCAGTAGTATAAGAGTCGGACAGGTGAGCTCGTTCTTC. It codes for CASSIRVGQVSSFF.

This clone was picked up one time. The chain recombines TRBV27 with TRBJ2-1; 9 bases are a match to TRBD2. The CDR3 length is 14 residues. Germline-derived CDR1 and CDR2 are MNHEY and SMNVEV (reference sequence). The J segment lost 8 bases and the V segment lost 7 bases, leaving 9 bases of the junction unmatched. The CDR3 bases are TGTGCCAGCAAATGGACTAGCGCCACCCATGAGCAGTTCTTC. Protein sequence: CASKWTSATHEQFF.